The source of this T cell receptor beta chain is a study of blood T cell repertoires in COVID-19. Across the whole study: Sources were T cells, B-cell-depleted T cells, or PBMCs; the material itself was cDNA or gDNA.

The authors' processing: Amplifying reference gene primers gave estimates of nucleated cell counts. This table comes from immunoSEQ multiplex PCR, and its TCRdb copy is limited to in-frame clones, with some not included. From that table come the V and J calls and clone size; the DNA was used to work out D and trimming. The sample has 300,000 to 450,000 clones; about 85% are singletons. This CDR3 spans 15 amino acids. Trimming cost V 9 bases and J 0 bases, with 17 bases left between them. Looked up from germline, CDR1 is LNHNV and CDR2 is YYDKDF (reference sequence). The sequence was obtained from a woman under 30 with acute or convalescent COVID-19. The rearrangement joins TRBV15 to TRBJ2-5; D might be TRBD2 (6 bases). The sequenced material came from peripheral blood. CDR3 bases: TGTGCCACAAAGCTGGACTATATGTACCAAGAGACCCAGTACTTC. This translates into CATKLDYMYQETQYF.